This T cell receptor (beta chain) originates from a study of technical replicates of blood from several donors. Clones were read by immunoSEQ multiplex PCR, and TCRdb kept only the in-frame ones, dropping some. The sample lists under 75,000 clones, around 87% occurring once. Per the germline V gene, CDR1 is GTSNPN and CDR2 is SVGIG (reference sequence). This CDR3 comprises 14 residues. V lost 3 bases and J lost 8; bases outside the gene matches: 10. This clone was observed once. The V gene is TRBV30, the J gene TRBJ2-1; the match to TRBD2 covers 7 bases. Material: PBMCs. This TCR came from a human donor in good health. Some clones in this sample may be carry-over from other donors' samples. This CDR3 is CAWSRTASGYEQFF. CDR3 sequence (DNA): TGTGCCTGGAGCCGAACCGCTAGCGGCTATGAGCAGTTCTTC.